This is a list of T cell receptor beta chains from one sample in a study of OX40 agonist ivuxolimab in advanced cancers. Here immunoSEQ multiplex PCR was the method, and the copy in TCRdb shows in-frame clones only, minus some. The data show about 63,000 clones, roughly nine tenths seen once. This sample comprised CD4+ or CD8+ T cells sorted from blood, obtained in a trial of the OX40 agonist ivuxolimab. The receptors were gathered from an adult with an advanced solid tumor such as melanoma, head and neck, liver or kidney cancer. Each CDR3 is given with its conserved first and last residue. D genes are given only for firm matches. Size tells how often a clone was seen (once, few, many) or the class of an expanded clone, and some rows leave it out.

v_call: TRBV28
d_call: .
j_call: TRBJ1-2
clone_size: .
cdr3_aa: CASRGPKYGYTF
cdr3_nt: TGTGCCAGCAGGGGGCCGAAGTATGGCTACACCTTC

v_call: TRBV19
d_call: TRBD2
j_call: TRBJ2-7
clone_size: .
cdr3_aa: CASSILAGSTYEQYF
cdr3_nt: TGTGCCAGTAGTATATTAGCGGGATCAACCTACGAGCAGTACTTC

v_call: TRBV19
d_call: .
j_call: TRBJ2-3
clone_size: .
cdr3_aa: CASGTGAFSDTQYF
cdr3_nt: TGTGCCAGCGGGACTGGGGCATTCTCGGATACGCAGTATTTT

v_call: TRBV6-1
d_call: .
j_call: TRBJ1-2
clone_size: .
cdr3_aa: CASSEAIGHGYTF
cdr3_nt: TGTGCCAGCAGTGAAGCCATAGGTCATGGCTACACCTTC

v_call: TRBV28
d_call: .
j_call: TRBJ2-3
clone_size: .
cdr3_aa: CASSPTISRGAGTQYF
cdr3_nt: TGTGCCAGCAGCCCTACGATTAGCCGGGGTGCGGGTACGCAGTATTTT

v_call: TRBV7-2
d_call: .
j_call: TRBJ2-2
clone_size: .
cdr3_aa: CASSLTPISAVGELFF
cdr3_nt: TGTGCCAGCAGCTTGACCCCCATTTCCGCTGTCGGGGAGCTGTTTTTT

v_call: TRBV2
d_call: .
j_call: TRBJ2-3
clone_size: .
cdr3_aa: CASSLDGGSPDTQYF
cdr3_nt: TGTGCCAGCTCTCTAGACGGGGGTTCCCCAGATACGCAGTATTTT

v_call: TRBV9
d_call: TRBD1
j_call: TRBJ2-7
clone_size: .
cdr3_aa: CASSRTGTLDEQYF
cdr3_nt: TGTGCCAGCTCACGGACAGGGACCTTAGACGAGCAGTACTTC

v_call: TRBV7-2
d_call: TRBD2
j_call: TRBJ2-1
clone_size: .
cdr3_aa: CASSLGSGRTNEQFF
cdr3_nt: TGTGCCAGCAGCTTGGGTAGCGGGAGAACGAATGAGCAGTTCTTC

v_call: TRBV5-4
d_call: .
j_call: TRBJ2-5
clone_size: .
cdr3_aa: CASSLEGETQYF
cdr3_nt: TGTGCCAGCAGCTTGGAAGGGGAGACCCAGTACTTC

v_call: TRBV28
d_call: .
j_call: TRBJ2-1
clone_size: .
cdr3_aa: CASSLFGDYNEQFF
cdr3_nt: TGTGCCAGCAGTTTATTTGGGGATTACAATGAGCAGTTCTTC

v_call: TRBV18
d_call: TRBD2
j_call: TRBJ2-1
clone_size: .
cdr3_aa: CASSTGTSGINEQFF
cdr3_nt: TGTGCCAGCTCTACCGGGACTAGCGGGATAAATGAGCAGTTCTTC

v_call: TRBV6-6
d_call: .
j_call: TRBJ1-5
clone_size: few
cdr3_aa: CASSWGGTTAQHF
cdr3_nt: TGTGCCAGCAGCTGGGGGGGGACAACGGCCCAGCATTTT